A single sample gave rise to the 9 T cell receptor beta chains below, sequenced in a study of CD8 T cells in ankylosing spondylitis. In TCRdb, the 5' RACE reads were re-called with MiXCR into one record per CDR3 protein. Among approximately 240,000 distinct CDR3 sequences listed, under 30% were seen once. The sample taken for sequencing was blood, either unsorted or a sorted T cell fraction (not recorded which). Every receptor here comes from a male donor with ankylosing spondylitis or in good health (not recorded which).

This clonotype came up a few times. The junction does not match germline at one end; this may be a read error. V is TRBV20-1 and J is TRBJ1-5; D is perhaps TRBD1 (6 bases). The V gene's germline CDR1 is DFQATT and CDR2 SNEGSKA (reference sequence). The length of the CDR3 is 13 residues. CDR3 DNA sequence: TGTAGTGCTAGGACAGATCCTTTGGAGCCCCAGCATTTT. Translation gives CSARTDPLEPQHF.

The chain is built from TRBV10-3 and TRBJ1-5; tentatively, D is TRBD1 (5 bases). Between the trimmed V and J ends, which lost 5 bases and 0 bases, there was a span of 20 bases. Germline V lookup: CDR1 ENHRY, CDR2 SYGVKD. This CDR3 spans 18 amino acids. This chain's CDR3 is CAISPSALGRFSNQPQHF. The CDR3 nucleotides read TGTGCCATCAGTCCCTCCGCGTTGGGGCGATTTAGCAATCAGCCCCAGCATTTT.

The genes are TRBV6-6 and TRBJ1-6; 7 nucleotides match TRBD1. V dropped 9 bases and J dropped 7; count of bases not matched to a gene: 9. The CDR3 extends over 14 amino acids. Germline V CDR1 and CDR2: MNHNY, SVGAGI (reference sequence). In DNA form, the CDR3 reads TGTGCCAGTAAACCGGGACAGAAGAATTCACCCCTCCACTTT. Translation gives CASKPGQKNSPLHF.

The rearrangement uses TRBV20-1 and TRBJ2-3; 8 nucleotides agree with TRBD2. This CDR3 has 13 amino acids. Germline loops: CDR1 DFQATT, CDR2 SNEGSKA (reference sequence). After removal of 3 bases from V and 5 bases from J, the junction contained 4 bases not matched to a gene. As DNA, the CDR3 is TGCAGTGCTAGCGGGGGGGCCATAGATACGCAGTATTTT. Protein: CSASGGAIDTQYF.

A remark on this clonotype: This may arise from a read error, as a much more abundant clone is one base away. The chain employs TRBV3-1 and TRBJ2-2; D may correspond to TRBD1 or TRBD2 (5 bases each). The V gene's germline CDR1 is LGHDT and CDR2 YNNKEL (reference sequence). The CDR3 consists of 13 residues. The CDR3 here is CASSQVGDGELVF. CDR3 in DNA: TGTGCCAGCAGCCAAGTCGGGGACGGGGAGCTGGTTTTT.

This clonotype was observed many times. J is TRBJ2-7 and V is TRBV20-1; possibly TRBD2 for D (6 bases). Germline-derived CDR1 and CDR2 are DFQATT and SNEGSKA (reference sequence). Trimming cost V 6 bases and J 2 bases, with 14 bases left between them. The CDR3 has 13 amino acids. CDR3 sequence: CSATGGETYEQYF. DNA for the CDR3: TGCAGTGCCACTGGCGGGGAGACCTACGAGCAGTACTTC.

This clonotype was detected many times. The gene calls are TRBV29-1 and TRBJ2-7; D assignment may be TRBD1 or TRBD2 (5 bases each). The CDR3 consists of 12 residues. Germline assignment: CDR1 SQVTM and CDR2 ANQGSEA. Deletions cut 6 bases from V and 0 bases from J, with 9 bases between. The CDR3 nucleotides read TGCAGCGTGGGACCGTCCTCCTACGAGCAGTACTTC. It translates to CSVGPSSYEQYF.

This sequence joins TRBV28 and TRBJ2-7; no definite D call. CDR1 is MDHEN and CDR2 is SYDVKM in the germline V gene. The CDR3 has 15 residues. V was trimmed by 7 bases and J by 2 bases, leaving 18 bases between them. The CDR3 nucleotides read TGTGCCAGCACCGCCAGACCACCAAAACCCTACGAGCAGTACTTC. Its protein is CASTARPPKPYEQYF.

The table lists this clonotype with a few counts. This chain uses TRBV11-2 with TRBJ2-1; the D is unclear. This CDR3 has 14 residues. Looked up from germline, CDR1 is SGHAT and CDR2 is FQNNGV. Trimming left V 1 base short and J 6 bases short, with 10 bases between. The CDR3 coding sequence is TGTGCCAGCAGCTTAGGTACGGTAGTCAATGAGCAGTTCTTC. It is translated as CASSLGTVVNEQFF.